Presented here are 9 T cell receptor beta chains from one specimen sequenced in a study of human T cells and chemical hapten exposure. Time point in this sample: patch test 3, about 24 weeks after DPC sensitization. Sample treatment: therapeutic diphenylcyclopropenone sensitization with weekly scalp DPC. TCRdb redid the calling of the RACE reads with MiXCR, one entry per CDR3 protein. This repertoire shows roughly 89,000 distinct CDR3 sequences, about a tenth found once; its top ten account for approximately 1%. The starting material was whole blood, obtained in connection with sensitization to the hapten diphenylcyclopropenone (DPC). These receptors originate from a woman under 40 with alopecia areata. Some clones in this sample may be carry-over from other donors' samples.

The sample holds many counts of this clonotype. The chain links TRBV10-2 to TRBJ2-7; TRBD1 might be the D (7 bases). This CDR3 has 14 residues. V lost 4 bases and J lost 5, with 15 bases in between. Looked up from germline, CDR1 is WSHSY and CDR2 is SAAADI. DNA of the CDR3: TGCGCCAGCAGTGCCCCAGGGGGGACAAACGAGCAGTACTTC. This codes for CASSAPGGTNEQYF.

The chain employs TRBV7-8 and TRBJ2-3, with 12 bases lining up with TRBD2. Trimming cost V 4 bases and J 4 bases; bases outside gene matches: 6. In germline, CDR1 is SGHVS, CDR2 FQNEAQ. This CDR3 is 16 amino acids long. CDR3 protein: CASSSLAGGPSDTQYF. The CDR3, as DNA: TGTGCCAGCAGCTCGCTAGCGGGAGGGCCGTCAGATACGCAGTATTTT.

This clonotype was found many times. This chain connects TRBV28 to TRBJ2-3, with D possibly matching TRBD1 (7 bases). Trimming left V 5 bases short and J 2 bases short, with 14 bases between. CDR1 MDHEN and CDR2 SYDVKM come from the germline V gene. The length of the CDR3 is 15 residues. The DNA for the CDR3 is TGTGCCAGCAGTCGACAGGGAGGCAACACAGATACGCAGTATTTT. Translation: CASSRQGGNTDTQYF.

This clonotype showed up just a few times. The rearrangement links TRBV3-1 to TRBJ2-5, with 10 bases matching TRBD2. This CDR3 is built from 15 residues. V was pared by 1 base and J by 5 bases, with 4 bases of the junction left unmatched. Looked up from germline, CDR1 is LGHDT and CDR2 is YNNKEL (reference sequence). In DNA form, the CDR3 reads TGTGCCAGCAGCCAAGGTCCTAGCGGGAGTGAGACCCAGTACTTC. It is translated as CASSQGPSGSETQYF.

This clonotype was counted ten times or more. This chain connects TRBV27 to TRBJ1-1, with 12 nucleotides matching TRBD1. J was trimmed by 7 bases and V by 6 bases; bases with no gene match: 21. This CDR3 comprises 19 residues. Looked up from germline, CDR1 is MNHEY and CDR2 is SMNVEV (reference sequence). DNA for the CDR3: TGTGCCAGCAGCCGCCCCTATCAAGGGACAGGGGGCGGCACACATGAAGCTTTCTTT. Protein product: CASSRPYQGTGGGTHEAFF.

This rearrangement joins TRBV20-1 to TRBJ1-1; TRBD1 might be the D (5 bases). V lost 6 bases, J lost 1 base, and 15 bases lay in between. Germline V lookup: CDR1 DFQATT, CDR2 SNEGSKA (reference sequence). The CDR3 is made up of 14 amino acids. CDR3 in DNA: TGCAGTGCGGCCAACTCCGGGACGAACACTGAAGCTTTCTTT. Translation gives CSAANSGTNTEAFF.

The V call is TRBV5-5, the J call TRBJ2-7; 7 nucleotides align to TRBD1. CDR3 length: 13 amino acids. In germline, CDR1 is SGHKS, CDR2 YYEKEE (reference sequence). The V gene end was trimmed by 4 bases and the J gene end by 5 bases; junction bases not matched to a gene: 6. In nucleotides, the CDR3 is TGTGCCAGCAGCCCGGGACAGAGAAACGAGCAGTACTTC. The encoded protein is CASSPGQRNEQYF.

This clonotype was detected ten times or more. V and J are TRBV24-1 and TRBJ1-5; 9 bases are shared with TRBD1. The germline V gene encodes CDR1 KGHDR and CDR2 SFDVKD. Trimming removed 9 bases from V and 4 bases from J; junction bases left unmatched: 6. This CDR3 has 14 residues. For the CDR3, the DNA is TGTGCCACCCAACTGGGACAGGGAAATCAGCCCCAGCATTTT. The encoded protein is CATQLGQGNQPQHF.

The chain couples TRBV7-2 to TRBJ2-3; D might be TRBD1 (6 bases). This CDR3 spans 14 amino acids. Germline CDR1 reads SGHTA; CDR2 reads FQGNSA. V lost 3 bases and J lost 4, with 11 bases in between. DNA for the CDR3: TGTGCCAGCAGCTTTACAGGGATATCAGATACGCAGTATTTT. Residues: CASSFTGISDTQYF.